The next 7 T cell receptor beta chains were all read from a single sample in a study of T cell responses to AZD1222 COVID-19 vaccine. Produced via immunoSEQ multiplex PCR; TCRdb's table is partial and in-frame only. Here the sample spans around 250,000 clones, 93% being singletons. This specimen was peripheral blood, taken on day 0 of AZD1222 vaccination. The receptors were sampled from an adult in good health.

The rearrangement joins TRBV28 to TRBJ2-3; D could derive from TRBD1 or TRBD2 (7 bases each). The germline V gene has CDR1 MDHEN and CDR2 SYDVKM. The CDR3 has 15 residues. Trimming left V 8 bases short and J 14 bases short, with 29 bases between. The DNA of the CDR3 is TGTGCCAGCTCCAAAAGCGGGACAGCACGCGACTCCTCGTATTTT. This codes for CASSKSGTARDSSYF.

The rearrangement links TRBV5-1 to TRBJ2-2, with 7 bases matching TRBD1. The trim removed 7 bases at V and 5 bases at J, leaving 5 bases unmatched. The germline V gene encodes CDR1 SGHRS and CDR2 YFSETQ. The CDR3 consists of 13 residues. For the CDR3, the DNA is TGCGCCAGCGCCACAGGGGAAACCGGGGAGCTGTTTTTT. As protein: CASATGETGELFF.

This chain connects TRBV6-1 to TRBJ2-3, with 9 bases fitting TRBD2. V shed 3 bases and J 5 bases; nucleotides not matched to a gene: 9. The CDR3 consists of 16 residues. CDR1 and CDR2 (germline): MNHNS, SASEGT. The CDR3 region is CASSDHSGRSKDTQYF. As DNA, the CDR3 is TGTGCCAGCAGTGACCATAGCGGGAGATCAAAAGATACGCAGTATTTT.

This sequence joins TRBV27 and TRBJ2-7, with 7 bases identical to TRBD1. CDR3 length: 14 amino acids. CDR1 MNHEY and CDR2 SMNVEV come from the germline V gene (reference sequence). V lost 6 bases to trimming and J lost 3 bases; unmatched junction nucleotides: 8. The CDR3 nucleotides are TGTGCCAGCAGCCCGACAGGGTCCCTCTACGAGCAGTACTTC. It encodes CASSPTGSLYEQYF.

The rearrangement uses TRBV29-1 and TRBJ2-7; maybe TRBD1 (6 bases). The CDR3 runs 13 residues. The germline V gene encodes CDR1 SQVTM and CDR2 ANQGSEA. The V end lost 3 bases, the J end lost 2 bases, and 11 bases lay between the germline ends. CDR3 coding DNA: TGCAGCGTTGAGGTAGGGGGTACCTACGAGCAGTACTTC. Translated: CSVEVGGTYEQYF.

The chain uses TRBV9 and TRBJ2-7, with 9 bases fitting TRBD2. CDR3 length: 15 residues. Losses at the gene ends were 4 bases for V and 4 bases for J; bases not matched to a gene: 9. Germline V gene lookup returns CDR1 SGDLS and CDR2 YYNGEE. CDR3 region: CASSLSAGGYYEQYF. In DNA, the CDR3 is TGTGCCAGCAGCCTATCGGCGGGGGGGTATTACGAGCAGTACTTC.

This chain joins TRBV4-3 and TRBJ1-4; possible D gene TRBD1, 5 bases. Germline CDR1 and CDR2: LGHNA and YSLEER. The CDR3 contains 16 residues. Trimming took 0 bases from V and 5 from J, leaving 13 bases between them. CDR3 amino acids: CASSQDPGPTNEKLFF. CDR3 sequence (DNA): TGCGCCAGCAGCCAAGACCCAGGGCCTACCAATGAAAAACTGTTTTTT.